Shown below are 5 T cell receptor beta chains from a single sample sequenced in a study of cytomegalovirus exposure and HLA in healthy donors. 13 Jbeta primers and 60 Vbeta primers were used for the PCR. Clones were sequenced by immunoSEQ multiplex PCR, and TCRdb holds only the in-frame ones, with some missing. This table has under 200,000 clones, 84% appearing once. Specimen: PBMCs. These receptors all stem from a boy aged 2-15 years in good health and CMV-seronegative.

This chain connects TRBV19 to TRBJ2-2; 9 bases are a match to TRBD1. The germline gives CDR1 LNHDA, CDR2 SQIVND (reference sequence). The CDR3 sequence is 16 residues long. Losses at the gene ends were 5 bases for V and 5 bases for J; bases not matched to a gene: 9. CDR3 amino acids: CASSRLDRGMTGELFF. For the CDR3, the DNA is TGTGCCAGTAGTCGCTTGGACAGGGGAATGACCGGGGAGCTGTTTTTT.

The chain is built from TRBV10-1 and TRBJ1-1; D remains ambiguous. Trimming left V 5 bases short and J 5 bases short, with 12 bases between. The CDR3 covers 13 residues. Germline CDR1 and CDR2: WNHNN and SYGVQD (reference sequence). CDR3 protein: CASSPRSRTEAFF. CDR3 DNA sequence: TGCGCCAGCAGTCCGAGGAGTAGGACTGAAGCTTTCTTT.

In this sample, this clone turned up once. The chain recombines TRBV10-1 with TRBJ2-3, with D hard to call. The CDR3 loop spans 13 amino acids. Trimming left V 2 bases short and J 2 bases short, with 5 bases between. Germline V gene lookup returns CDR1 WNHNN and CDR2 SYGVQD (reference sequence). In DNA, the CDR3 is TGCGCCAGCAGTGAGCAGGCCACAGATACGCAGTATTTT. It translates to CASSEQATDTQYF.

DNA for the CDR3: TGTGCCAGTAGTATAGGACAGGGGTATGGCTACACCTTC. The encoded protein is CASSIGQGYGYTF. The chain combines TRBV19 with TRBJ1-2, with TRBD1 matching over 8 bases. V gave up 1 base and J gave up 5 bases; unmatched junction bases: 0. The CDR3 extends over 13 amino acids. Germline V gene sequence: CDR1 LNHDA, CDR2 SQIVND (reference sequence).

The count of this clone is one. The V and J genes are TRBV7-3 and TRBJ2-5, with D perhaps TRBD1 (6 bases). The CDR3 sequence is 18 residues long. Germline V gene lookup returns CDR1 SGHTA and CDR2 FQGTGA. V lost 0 bases, J lost 2 bases, and 19 bases lay in between. CDR3 DNA: TGTGCCAGCAGCTTAACGTGGCTAAGGGGGAGTCATCAAGAGACCCAGTACTTC. Translated: CASSLTWLRGSHQETQYF.